The T cell receptor (beta chain) described here comes from a study of blood T cell repertoires in COVID-19. Under the authors' procedure: By means of reference gene primer amplification, nucleated cell counts were estimated. Method: immunoSEQ multiplex PCR; TCRdb's copy keeps in-frame clones and lacks some. That table furnishes V, J and clone size, whereas the DNA furnished D and trimming. In the table there are 50,000 to 75,000 clones, more than 75% of which are singletons. Per the germline V gene, CDR1 is LGHNA and CDR2 is YSLEER. The germline V and J ends were trimmed by 0 bases and 4 bases, with 7 bases remaining between them. The CDR3 extends over 14 amino acids. This clone occurred a few times.

The sequenced sample was peripheral blood. The genes are TRBV4-3 and TRBJ1-5; D is possibly TRBD1 (6 bases). The sequence was collected from a man aged 55 to 69 with acute or convalescent COVID-19. CDR3 residues: CASSQDRGNQPQHF. The DNA for the CDR3 is TGCGCCAGCAGCCAAGACAGGGGAAATCAGCCCCAGCATTTT.